The rows below give T cell receptor beta chains drawn from one sample of a study of identical twins. Each CDR3 protein is one row after TCRdb ran MiXCR on the 5' RACE reads. The sample has 230,000 or so distinct CDR3 sequences; about 8.3% are singletons. This sample was also put to use in a study of yellow fever vaccine responses in identical twins.

The sequenced sample consisted of CD8+ T cells sorted from blood. Receptors were obtained from a woman aged 18-30 years in good health. Each CDR3 is given with its conserved first and last residue. The order of the fields is J gene, V gene, clone size, D gene, CDR3 DNA, CDR3 protein. The D gene is left open where the match is weak. The listing skips clone size in some rows; elsewhere it reads once, few, many or a size class.

>TRBJ1-2|TRBV18|many|.
TGTGCCAGCTCACCACCATCGGGAGACTATGGCTACACCTTC
CASSPPSGDYGYTF
>TRBJ2-5|TRBV10-1|few|.
TGCGCCAGCAGTGAGGTGGCGGACCAAGAGACCCAGTACTTC
CASSEVADQETQYF
>TRBJ2-5|TRBV11-2|.|.
TGTGCCAGCAGCTTAGTTTCTGGCGGGGAGACCCAGTACTTC
CASSLVSGGETQYF
>TRBJ2-7|TRBV29-1|many|.
TGCAGCGTTGTGGGGACGGCCACCTACGAGCAGTACTTC
CSVVGTATYEQYF
>TRBJ2-7|TRBV5-1|few|.
TGCGCCAGCAGCTTGGGGCAGGACGTCTACGAGCAGTACTTC
CASSLGQDVYEQYF
>TRBJ2-1|TRBV29-1|.|.
TGCAGCGGCACAGGGATTGAGCAGTTCTTC
CSGTGIEQFF
>TRBJ1-2|TRBV29-1|few|.
TGCAGCGTTGAAGCTACCGTGGACAGACCTCTGGTAGACGGCTACACCTTC
CSVEATVDRPLVDGYTF
>TRBJ2-7|TRBV25-1|.|TRBD1
TGTGCCAGCAGTGAACCCGGACAGGAGCTTTCCTACGAGCAGTACTTC
CASSEPGQELSYEQYF
>TRBJ2-1|TRBV27|many|TRBD2
TGTGCCAGCCAACCGGGACTAGCGGGAGGGACAAGCTCCTACAATGAGCAGTTCTTC
CASQPGLAGGTSSYNEQFF
>TRBJ2-2|TRBV4-3|.|TRBD2
TGCGCCAGCAGCCCGACTAGCGTCGGCACCGGGGAGCTGTTTTTT
CASSPTSVGTGELFF
>TRBJ2-4|TRBV6-4|few|TRBD2
TGTGCCAGCAGTGACTTGGGACTAGCGGGGCCCCTAGCCAAAAACATTCAGTACTTC
CASSDLGLAGPLAKNIQYF
>TRBJ2-1|TRBV4-3|many|.
TGCGCCAGCAGCCAATACCTTACAGGTCGCAATGAGCAGTTCTTC
CASSQYLTGRNEQFF
>TRBJ2-7|TRBV10-3|few|.
TGTGCCATCAGTGAGTCAGGCCCCAGCGAGCAGTACTTC
CAISESGPSEQYF
>TRBJ2-1|TRBV7-9|many|.
TGTGCCAGCAGCTTAGGTGGACAGCCCTACAATGAGCAGTTCTTC
CASSLGGQPYNEQFF
>TRBJ2-1|TRBV6-4|many|TRBD2
TGTGCCAGCAGTGCAACTAGCGGGGGAGTGAATGAGCAGTTCTTC
CASSATSGGVNEQFF
>TRBJ2-7|TRBV28|many|.
TGTGCCAGCAGCTCCGGGACTGACAGCCACGAGCAGTACTTC
CASSSGTDSHEQYF
>TRBJ2-7|TRBV2|.|.
TGTGCCAGCAGGACGGGCCCTGAGAACGAGCAGTACTTC
CASRTGPENEQYF
>TRBJ2-7|TRBV3-1|few|.
TGTGCCAGCAGCCAAGATCCGGGCACTGACTACGAGCAGTACTTC
CASSQDPGTDYEQYF
>TRBJ2-7|TRBV4-1|few|TRBD2
TGCGCCAGCAGCCACTCCGGGACTAGCGGGAGATTATACGAGCAGTACTTC
CASSHSGTSGRLYEQYF
>TRBJ2-1|TRBV3-1|few|.
TGTGCCAGCAGCCAAGAGTGGGGCCTCAACAATGAGCAGTTCTTC
CASSQEWGLNNEQFF
>TRBJ2-2|TRBV15|few|.
TGTGCCACCAGCAGAGAAGTCTCAGGGAACACCGGGGAGCTGTTTTTT
CATSREVSGNTGELFF
>TRBJ2-1|TRBV3-1|many|TRBD2
TGTGCCAGCAGCCAAGAGGGCACTAGCGAAGAGTTCTTC
CASSQEGTSEEFF
>TRBJ2-6|TRBV5-1|few|TRBD2
TGCGCCAGCAGCCCGGGACTAAATAACGTCCTGACTTTC
CASSPGLNNVLTF
>TRBJ2-3|TRBV6-4|many|TRBD1
TGTGCCAGCAGTGACTGGACAGGGTCAGATACGCAGTATTTT
CASSDWTGSDTQYF
>TRBJ2-3|TRBV10-3|many|.
TGTGCCATCAGTGAGTCCCTCGGGTTAACAGATACGCAGTATTTT
CAISESLGLTDTQYF
>TRBJ2-7|TRBV27|few|TRBD2
TGTGCCAGCAGCATGAGCGGGGCCTTAAGGGAGCAGTACTTC
CASSMSGALREQYF
>TRBJ2-7|TRBV27|many|.
TGTGCCAGCAGTTCGCGTCGCGAGCAGTACTTC
CASSSRREQYF
>TRBJ2-7|TRBV28|few|.
TGTGCCAGCAGTAAGGGTTTGCTGCATTACGAGCAGTACTTC
CASSKGLLHYEQYF
>TRBJ2-7|TRBV20-1|few|.
TGCAGTGCTAGAGGAGGCAAGAGCTCCTACGAGCAGTACTTC
CSARGGKSSYEQYF
>TRBJ2-1|TRBV27|.|TRBD1
TGTGCCAGCAGTTTACTAACAGGGGAAGAGTCGAGCAATGAGCAGTTCTTC
CASSLLTGEESSNEQFF
>TRBJ2-3|TRBV7-3|few|.
TGTGCCAGCAGCTCGCCCGTAGGCGCGGGGTTAACAGATACGCAGTATTTT
CASSSPVGAGLTDTQYF
>TRBJ2-2|TRBV11-2|.|TRBD2
TGTGCCAGCAGCTTACTAGCGGGGCTGTTTTTT
CASSLLAGLFF
>TRBJ1-2|TRBV2|few|TRBD1
TGTGCCAGCTACGGGGACAGTTCCTATGGCTACACCTTC
CASYGDSSYGYTF